This paragraph covers one T cell receptor beta chain sequence. The antigen remains unidentified. Germline assignment: CDR1 SGHRS and CDR2 YFSETQ. The CDR3 extends over 15 amino acids. Trimming cost V 4 bases and J 3 bases; bases outside gene matches: 4. This sample stems from a study of post-analysis software for immune sequencing data. General study findings and limits: TRBV5-6, TRBV5-1 and TRBV20-1 belonged to a set of five TRBV segments that were more frequent in patients than controls. For normalized Chao1 diversity, multiple sclerosis patients scored significantly lower than controls did.

Unique molecular identifiers were built into the TCR beta cDNA libraries. TCRdb fed the PCR reads into MiXCR, producing one record per CDR3 protein. This sample has roughly 200,000 distinct CDR3 sequences; around 30% occur once, and the top ten carry more than 3%. The receptor comes from a girl between 2 and 17 years old with multiple sclerosis. What was sequenced was blood. The V and J genes are TRBV5-1 and TRBJ2-2; 9 bases agree with TRBD2. The CDR3 DNA follows: TGCGCCAGCAGCCAGGGACTAGCTGACACCGGGGAGCTGTTTTTT. Its protein product is CASSQGLADTGELFF. The entire variable domain, with the rest obtained from reference TRBV5-1 and TRBJ2-2, is as follows: KAGVTQTPRYLIKTRGQQVTLSCSPISGHRSVSWYQQTPGQGLQFLFEYFSETQRNKGNFPGRFSGRQFSNSRSEMNVSTLELGDSALYLCASSQGLADTGELFFGEGSRLTVL.